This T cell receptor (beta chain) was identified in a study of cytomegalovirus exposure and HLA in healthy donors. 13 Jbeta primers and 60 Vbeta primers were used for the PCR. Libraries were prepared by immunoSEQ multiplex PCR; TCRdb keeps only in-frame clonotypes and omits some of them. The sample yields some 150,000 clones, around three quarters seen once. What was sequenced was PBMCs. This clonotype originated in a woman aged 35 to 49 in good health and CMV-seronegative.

The CDR3, as DNA: TGTGCCAGCAGTTTAGGGCTAGCGGGGGGCTACGAGCAGTACTTC. It codes for CASSLGLAGGYEQYF. The rearrangement links TRBV28 to TRBJ2-7; 11 nucleotides align to TRBD2. The V gene's germline CDR1 is MDHEN and CDR2 SYDVKM. Unmatched junction bases numbered 3, after V lost 2 bases and J lost 3 bases. The CDR3 has 15 amino acids.